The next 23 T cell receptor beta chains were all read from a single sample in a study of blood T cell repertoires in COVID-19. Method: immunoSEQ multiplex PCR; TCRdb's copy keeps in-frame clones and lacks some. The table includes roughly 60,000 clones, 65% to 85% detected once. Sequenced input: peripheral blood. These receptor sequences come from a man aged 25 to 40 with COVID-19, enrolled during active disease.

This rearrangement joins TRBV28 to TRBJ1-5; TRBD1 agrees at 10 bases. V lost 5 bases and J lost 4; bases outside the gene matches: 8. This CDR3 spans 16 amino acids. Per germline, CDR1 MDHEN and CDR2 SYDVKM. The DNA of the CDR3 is TGTGCCAGCAGTCCAAGGGGACAGGGGAAGAATCAGCCCCAGCATTTT. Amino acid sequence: CASSPRGQGKNQPQHF.

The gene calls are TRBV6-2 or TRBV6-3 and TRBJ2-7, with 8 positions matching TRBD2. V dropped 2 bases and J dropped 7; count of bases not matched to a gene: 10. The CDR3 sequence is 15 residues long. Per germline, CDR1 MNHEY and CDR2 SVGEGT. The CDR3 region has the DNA TGTGCCAGCAGTTACGGTATTCGGGAGGGCGGAGAGCAGTACTTC. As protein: CASSYGIREGGEQYF.

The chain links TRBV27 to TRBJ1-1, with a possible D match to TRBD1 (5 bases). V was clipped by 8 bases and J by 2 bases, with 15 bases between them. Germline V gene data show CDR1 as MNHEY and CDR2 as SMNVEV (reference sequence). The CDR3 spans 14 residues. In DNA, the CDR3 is TGTGCCAGCGTTGGGGCAGGGCTCAACACTGAAGCTTTCTTT. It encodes CASVGAGLNTEAFF.

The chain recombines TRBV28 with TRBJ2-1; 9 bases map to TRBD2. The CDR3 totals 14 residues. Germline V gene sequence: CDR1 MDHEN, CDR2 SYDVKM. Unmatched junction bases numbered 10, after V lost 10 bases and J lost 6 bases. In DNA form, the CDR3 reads TGTGCCATCCGCGGGAGGGCCGATATCAATGAGCAGTTCTTC. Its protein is CAIRGRADINEQFF.

The CDR3 bases are TGTGCCAGCAAGGCCCAGGGGGCCGCCACTGAAGCTTTCTTT. It specifies CASKAQGAATEAFF. The rearrangement joins TRBV6-5 to TRBJ1-1; 8 nucleotides match TRBD1. V trimming: 7 bases; J trimming: 4 bases; junction bases outside the gene matches: 8. This CDR3 region has 14 residues. The V gene's germline CDR1 is MNHEY and CDR2 SVGAGI.

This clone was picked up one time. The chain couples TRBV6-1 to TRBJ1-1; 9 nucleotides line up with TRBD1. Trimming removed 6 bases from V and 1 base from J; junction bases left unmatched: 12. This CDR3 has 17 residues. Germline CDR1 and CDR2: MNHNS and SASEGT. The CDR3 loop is CASREITQGAGNTEAFF. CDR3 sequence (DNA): TGTGCCAGCAGAGAAATAACACAGGGGGCAGGGAACACTGAAGCTTTCTTT.

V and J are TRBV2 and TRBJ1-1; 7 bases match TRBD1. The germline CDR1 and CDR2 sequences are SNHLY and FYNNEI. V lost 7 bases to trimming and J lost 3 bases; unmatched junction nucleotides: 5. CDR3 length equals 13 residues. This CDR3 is CASTRGADTEAFF. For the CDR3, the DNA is TGTGCCAGCACCAGGGGGGCGGACACTGAAGCTTTCTTT.

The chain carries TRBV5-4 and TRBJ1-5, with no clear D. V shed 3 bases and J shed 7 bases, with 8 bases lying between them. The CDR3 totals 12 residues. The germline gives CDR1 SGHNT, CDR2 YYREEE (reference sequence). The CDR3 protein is CASSYGDQPQHF. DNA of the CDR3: TGTGCCAGCAGCTATGGAGACCAGCCCCAGCATTTT. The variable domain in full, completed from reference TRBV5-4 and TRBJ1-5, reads ETGVTQSPTHLIKTRGQQVTLRCSSQSGHNTVSWYQQALGQGPQFIFQYYREEENGRGNFPPRFSGLQFPNYSSELNVNALELDDSALYLCASSYGDQPQHFGDGTRLSIL.

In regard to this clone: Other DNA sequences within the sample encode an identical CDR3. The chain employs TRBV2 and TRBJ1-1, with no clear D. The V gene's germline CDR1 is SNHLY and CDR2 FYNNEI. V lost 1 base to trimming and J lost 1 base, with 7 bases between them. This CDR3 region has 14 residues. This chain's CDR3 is CASSEGGANTEAFF. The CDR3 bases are TGTGCCAGCAGTGAAGGTGGAGCGAACACTGAAGCTTTCTTT.

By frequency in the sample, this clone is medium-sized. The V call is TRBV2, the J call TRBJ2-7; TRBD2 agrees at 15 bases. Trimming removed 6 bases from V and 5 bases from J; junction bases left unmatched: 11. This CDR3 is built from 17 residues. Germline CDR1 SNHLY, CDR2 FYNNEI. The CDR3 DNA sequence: TGTGCCAGCAGGGCAGGACTAGCGGGAGGGTTTGTCGACGAGCAGTACTTC. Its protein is CASRAGLAGGFVDEQYF.

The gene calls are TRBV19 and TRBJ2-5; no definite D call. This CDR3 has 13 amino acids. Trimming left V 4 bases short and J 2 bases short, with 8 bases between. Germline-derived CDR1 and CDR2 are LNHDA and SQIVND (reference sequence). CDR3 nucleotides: TGTGCCAGTAGTAGATCAGTACAAGAGACCCAGTACTTC. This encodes CASSRSVQETQYF.

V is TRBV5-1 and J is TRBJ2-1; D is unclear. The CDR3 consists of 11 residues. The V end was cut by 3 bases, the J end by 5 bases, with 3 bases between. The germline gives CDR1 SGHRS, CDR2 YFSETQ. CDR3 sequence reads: CASSSHNEQFF. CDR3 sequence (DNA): TGCGCCAGCAGCTCTCACAATGAGCAGTTCTTC.

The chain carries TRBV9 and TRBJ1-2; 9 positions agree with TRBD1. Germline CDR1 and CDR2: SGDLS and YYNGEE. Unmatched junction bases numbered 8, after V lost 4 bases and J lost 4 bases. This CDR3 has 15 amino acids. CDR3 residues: CASSSGTGHGYGYTF. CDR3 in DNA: TGTGCCAGCAGCTCAGGGACAGGGCATGGCTATGGCTACACCTTC.

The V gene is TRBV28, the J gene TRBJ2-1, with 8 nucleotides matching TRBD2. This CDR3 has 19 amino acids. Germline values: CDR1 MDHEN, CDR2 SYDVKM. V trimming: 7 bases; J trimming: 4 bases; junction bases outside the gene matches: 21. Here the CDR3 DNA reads TGTGCCAGCACCGATCCGGGACCCGGCAACGGGAGGGGATACAATGAGCAGTTCTTC. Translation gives CASTDPGPGNGRGYNEQFF.

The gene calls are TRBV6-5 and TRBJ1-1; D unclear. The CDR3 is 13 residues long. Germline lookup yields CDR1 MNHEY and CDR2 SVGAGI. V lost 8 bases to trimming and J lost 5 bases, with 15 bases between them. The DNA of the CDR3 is TGTGCCAGCCGGTCCCGGGGAAATACTGAAGCTTTCTTT. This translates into CASRSRGNTEAFF.

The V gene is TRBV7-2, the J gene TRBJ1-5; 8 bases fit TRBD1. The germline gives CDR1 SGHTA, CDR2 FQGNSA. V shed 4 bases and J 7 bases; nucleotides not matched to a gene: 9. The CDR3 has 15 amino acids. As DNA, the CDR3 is TGTGCCAGCAGCTCATCAGGGGGCGGGGGCCAGCCCCAGCATTTT. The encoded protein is CASSSSGGGGQPQHF.

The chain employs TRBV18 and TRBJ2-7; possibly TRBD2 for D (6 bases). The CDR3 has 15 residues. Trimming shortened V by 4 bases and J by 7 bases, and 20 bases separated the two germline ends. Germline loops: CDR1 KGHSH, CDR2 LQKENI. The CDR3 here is CASSQNSGSAGEQYF. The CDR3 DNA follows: TGTGCCAGCTCACAGAATTCGGGGTCGGCGGGGGAGCAGTACTTC.

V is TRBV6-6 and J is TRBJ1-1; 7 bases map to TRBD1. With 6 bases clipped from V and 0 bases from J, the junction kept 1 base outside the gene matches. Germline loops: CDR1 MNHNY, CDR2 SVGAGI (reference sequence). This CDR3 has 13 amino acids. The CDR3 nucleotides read TGTGCCAGCAGGACAGGGTTGAACACTGAAGCTTTCTTT. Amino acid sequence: CASRTGLNTEAFF.

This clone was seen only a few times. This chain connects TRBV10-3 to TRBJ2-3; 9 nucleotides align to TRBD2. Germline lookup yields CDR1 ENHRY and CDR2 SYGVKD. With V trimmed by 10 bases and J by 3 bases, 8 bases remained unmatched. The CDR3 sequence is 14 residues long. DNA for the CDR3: TGTGCCACCGATCCGGGACTAGCAACAGATACGCAGTATTTT. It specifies CATDPGLATDTQYF.

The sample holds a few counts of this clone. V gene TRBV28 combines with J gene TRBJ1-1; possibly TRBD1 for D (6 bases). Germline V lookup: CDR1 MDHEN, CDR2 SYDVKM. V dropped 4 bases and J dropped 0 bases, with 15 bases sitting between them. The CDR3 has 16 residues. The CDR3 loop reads CASSSQWSGVNTEAFF. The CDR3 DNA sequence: TGTGCCAGCAGTTCTCAATGGTCAGGGGTGAACACTGAAGCTTTCTTT.

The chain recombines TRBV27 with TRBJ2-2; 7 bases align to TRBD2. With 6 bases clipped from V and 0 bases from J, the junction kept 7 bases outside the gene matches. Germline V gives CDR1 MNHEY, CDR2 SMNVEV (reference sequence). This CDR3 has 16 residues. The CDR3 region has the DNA TGTGCCAGCAGCGAACTAGCGTTCGCGAACACCGGGGAGCTGTTTTTT. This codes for CASSELAFANTGELFF.

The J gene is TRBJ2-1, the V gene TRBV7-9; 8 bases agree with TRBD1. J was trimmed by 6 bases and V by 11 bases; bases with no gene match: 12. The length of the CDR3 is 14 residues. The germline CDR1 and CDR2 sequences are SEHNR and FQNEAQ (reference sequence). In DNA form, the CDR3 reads TGTGCCGTCGAGCGACAGGGGCAGCCCAATGAGCAGTTCTTC. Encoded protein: CAVERQGQPNEQFF.

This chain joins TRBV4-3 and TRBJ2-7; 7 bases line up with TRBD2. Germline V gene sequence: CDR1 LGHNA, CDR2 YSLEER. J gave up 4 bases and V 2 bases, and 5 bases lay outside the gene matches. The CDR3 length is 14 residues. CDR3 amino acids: CASSQNLAVYEQYF. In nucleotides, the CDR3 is TGCGCCAGCAGCCAAAATCTAGCGGTTTACGAGCAGTACTTC.